Reported below is one T cell receptor (beta chain). This specimen comes from a study of blood T cell repertoires in COVID-19. Whole-study context: Italy, Spain and the United States were the sources of the convalescent and acute COVID-19 samples. Sources were T cells, B-cell-depleted T cells, or PBMCs; the material itself was cDNA or gDNA.

The CDR3 is made up of 16 amino acids. The J segment lost 7 bases and the V segment lost 2 bases, leaving 6 bases of the junction unmatched. CDR1 and CDR2 from the germline V gene are MNHNY and SVGAGI (reference sequence). Authors' analysis steps: Estimation of nucleated cell counts relied on the amplification of reference gene primers. Sequencing was performed with immunoSEQ multiplex PCR; in TCRdb, only in-frame clones are kept and a portion is missing. D and trimming come from the DNA, and the V and J calls and clone size come from that table. Among about 400,000 clones, around 84% were seen once, and the ten largest hold 3%.

Sequencing was carried out using peripheral blood. The rearrangement joins TRBV6-6 to TRBJ1-4, with 11 bases fitting TRBD1. The receptor was derived from a human donor in a cohort sampled during active COVID-19. The CDR3 here is CASSYAPGQGVEKLFF. CDR3 in DNA: TGTGCCAGCAGTTACGCTCCGGGACAGGGGGTTGAAAAACTGTTTTTT.